Each of the 26 T cell receptor beta chains below was sequenced from the same sample in a study of human T cells and chemical hapten exposure. TCRdb called the RACE reads again in MiXCR, with one record for every CDR3 protein. This sample carries some 74,000 distinct CDR3 sequences, 10% to 15% of them seen once, and the ten largest clones take about 5.7%. Time point in this sample: patch test 3, about 24 weeks after DPC sensitization. Stated treatment: therapeutic diphenylcyclopropenone sensitization with weekly scalp DPC. The sample in question was whole blood, obtained in connection with sensitization to the hapten diphenylcyclopropenone (DPC). Receptor source: a woman aged 45-65 years with alopecia areata. Some clones in this sample may be carry-over from other donors' samples.

This clonotype was seen at least ten times. The rearrangement uses TRBV20-1 and TRBJ2-5; TRBD2 matches at 10 bases. The V and J ends lost 6 bases and 0 bases, in that order; junction bases with no gene match: 10. The CDR3 has 16 amino acids. Per germline, CDR1 DFQATT and CDR2 SNEGSKA (reference sequence). The CDR3 DNA is TGCAGTGCCTCTCCGACTAGCGGGTCTGACCAAGAGACCCAGTACTTC. Translation: CSASPTSGSDQETQYF.

This clonotype was seen many times. The V and J genes are TRBV14 and TRBJ1-6; D is uncertain. The CDR3 runs to 15 residues. Between the trimmed V and J ends, which lost 4 bases and 8 bases, there was a span of 15 bases. Germline assignment: CDR1 SGHDN and CDR2 FVKESK. In nucleotides, the CDR3 is TGTGCCAGCAGCCCTGCCGTTTATATCGATTCACCCCTCCACTTT. Translation gives CASSPAVYIDSPLHF.

This clonotype was seen repeatedly, ten times or more. CDR3 coding DNA: TGTGCCAGCAGTTCAACAGGGGGAGCAAATCAGCCCCAGCATTTT. Its protein product is CASSSTGGANQPQHF. V gene TRBV28 combines with J gene TRBJ1-5; 8 bases map to TRBD1. The length of the CDR3 is 15 residues. The ends lost 4 bases at V and 4 bases at J; junction bases unmatched: 6. The germline CDR1 and CDR2 sequences are MDHEN and SYDVKM.

In this sample, this clonotype turned up many times. The chain links TRBV20-1 to TRBJ2-7; D might be TRBD1 or TRBD2, each matching 5 bases. V lost 4 bases and J lost 2, with 21 bases in between. The CDR3 sequence is 16 residues long. Per germline, CDR1 DFQATT and CDR2 SNEGSKA (reference sequence). The DNA for the CDR3 is TGCAGTGCTACGCCCCCGTCAGAGGGGAACCCCTACGAGCAGTACTTC. The encoded protein is CSATPPSEGNPYEQYF.

In this sample, this clonotype turned up a few times. This sequence joins TRBV20-1 and TRBJ1-1, with 8 bases that match TRBD1. The CDR3 runs to 15 residues. Germline CDR1 and CDR2: DFQATT and SNEGSKA (reference sequence). V lost 3 bases and J lost 5; bases outside the gene matches: 11. The CDR3 protein is CSARIRTGLWTEAFF. CDR3 sequence (DNA): TGCAGTGCTAGGATCAGGACAGGGCTTTGGACTGAAGCTTTCTTT.

At least ten counts were recorded for this clonotype. CDR3 amino acids: CASSLRTRTYGYTF. The CDR3 DNA reads as TGTGCCAGCAGTCTTCGGACAAGGACCTATGGCTACACCTTC. V is TRBV5-4 and J is TRBJ1-2; tentatively, D is TRBD1 (5 bases). Germline V lookup: CDR1 SGHNT, CDR2 YYREEE (reference sequence). Trimming took off 5 bases at V and 4 bases at J, with 15 bases between the two ends. The CDR3 length is 14 residues.

The table lists this clonotype with a count of one. The V and J genes are TRBV10-3 and TRBJ2-7, with D possibly matching TRBD2 (6 bases). This CDR3 is 12 amino acids long. CDR1 and CDR2 from the germline V gene are ENHRY and SYGVKD. V gave up 11 bases and J gave up 4 bases, with 15 bases separating them. Here the CDR3 DNA reads TGTGCCGTAAGGACTAACCCTTACGAGCAGTACTTC. Amino acid sequence: CAVRTNPYEQYF.

This clonotype appeared many times. The chain recombines TRBV20-1 with TRBJ1-2; D uncertain. The germline gives CDR1 DFQATT, CDR2 SNEGSKA (reference sequence). V gave up 3 bases and J gave up 6 bases, with 17 bases separating them. There are 14 residues in the CDR3. CDR3 nucleotide sequence: TGCAGTGCTAGCCGGTCTCAACCTGTGGATGGCTACACCTTC. It translates to CSASRSQPVDGYTF.

This clonotype was recorded many times. This chain joins TRBV29-1 and TRBJ2-1; no firm D call. CDR1 SQVTM and CDR2 ANQGSEA come from the germline V gene. Trimming cost V 4 bases and J 0 bases, with 7 bases left between them. The CDR3 consists of 13 residues. The chain's CDR3 is CSVAQTSYNEQFF. CDR3 in DNA: TGCAGCGTTGCCCAGACCTCCTACAATGAGCAGTTCTTC.

This clonotype was seen only a few times. The chain links TRBV9 to TRBJ1-6; D ambiguous. The germline gives CDR1 SGDLS, CDR2 YYNGEE. The CDR3 has 12 residues. The V and J ends lost 6 bases and 6 bases respectively, with 7 bases between them. This chain's CDR3 is CASNRINSPLHF. DNA of the CDR3: TGTGCCAGCAACCGCATTAATTCACCCCTCCACTTT. The entire variable domain, with the rest obtained from reference TRBV9 and TRBJ1-6, is as follows: DSGVTQTPKHLITATGQRVTLRCSPRSGDLSVYWYQQSLDQGLQFLIQYYNGEERAKGNILERFSAQQFPDLHSELNLSSLELGDSALYFCASNRINSPLHFGNGTRLTVT.

This clonotype turned up a few times. The chain has TRBV14 and TRBJ2-1, with TRBD2 matching over 11 bases. This CDR3 is built from 21 residues. The V segment lost 2 bases and the J segment 0 bases; nucleotides outside the gene matches: 15. Germline V gives CDR1 SGHDN, CDR2 FVKESK. This CDR3 is CASSQNVPGLAEYSSYNEQFF. CDR3 DNA sequence: TGTGCCAGCAGCCAAAATGTACCGGGACTAGCGGAATATAGCTCCTACAATGAGCAGTTCTTC.

The CDR3 nucleotides read TGTGCCAGCAGCCGGGACAGAACCTACAATGAGCAGTTCTTC. Protein product: CASSRDRTYNEQFF. This sequence joins TRBV28 and TRBJ2-1; 7 nucleotides line up with TRBD1. With 6 bases clipped from V and 2 bases from J, the junction kept 4 bases outside the gene matches. The CDR3 is 14 residues long. Germline V gene lookup returns CDR1 MDHEN and CDR2 SYDVKM. The whole variable domain, remainder taken from reference TRBV28 and TRBJ2-1, is DVKVTQSSRYLVKRTGEKVFLECVQDMDHENMFWYRQDPGLGLRLIYFSYDVKMKEKGDIPEGYSVSREKKERFSLILESASTNQTSMYLCASSRDRTYNEQFFGPGTRLTVL.

About this clonotype: At one end the junction does not follow the germline gene, possibly because of a read error. The J gene is TRBJ2-3, the V gene TRBV10-3; 7 bases align to TRBD1. CDR1 ENHRY and CDR2 SYGVKD come from the germline V gene. The CDR3 runs to 15 residues. The CDR3 region is CANSEPGTAEDTQYF. CDR3 DNA sequence: TGTGCCAACAGTGAACCTGGGACAGCAGAAGATACGCAGTATTTT.

The sample holds many counts of this clonotype. This sequence joins TRBV7-2 and TRBJ2-4; D remains unclear. This CDR3 is built from 18 residues. The germline V gene has CDR1 SGHTA and CDR2 FQGNSA. Trimming stripped 1 base from V and 0 bases from J, with 16 bases between. The CDR3: CASSLGHNSFLAKNIQYF. CDR3 DNA sequence: TGTGCCAGCAGCTTAGGACACAATTCCTTCCTAGCCAAAAACATTCAGTACTTC.

In this sample, this clonotype turned up many times. The chain is built from TRBV27 and TRBJ1-3; D is uncertain. V was pared by 6 bases and J by 0 bases, with 9 bases between. CDR1 and CDR2 (germline): MNHEY, SMNVEV (reference sequence). This CDR3 is built from 14 residues. CDR3 region: CASSALSSGNTIYF. In nucleotides, the CDR3 is TGTGCCAGCAGCGCGTTAAGCTCTGGAAACACCATATATTTT.

The chain links TRBV12-3 or TRBV12-4 to TRBJ2-5; TRBD2 aligns across 9 bases. This CDR3 is 15 amino acids long. Germline trimming cut 4 bases from V and 4 bases from J; bases unmatched to any gene: 7. The CDR3: CASSSQTSGRETQYF. The DNA for the CDR3 is TGTGCCAGCAGTTCCCAGACTAGCGGACGAGAGACCCAGTACTTC.

This clonotype has a handful of counts. This chain links TRBV11-2 with TRBJ2-1; D remains unclear. Germline V gives CDR1 SGHAT, CDR2 FQNNGV. The CDR3 runs 13 residues. Trimming took 1 base from V and 4 from J, leaving 5 bases between them. The DNA for the CDR3 is TGTGCCAGCAGCTTAGGGCTATACAATGAGCAGTTCTTC. This sequence encodes CASSLGLYNEQFF.

The CDR3: CASSLGQFIDTQYF. For the CDR3, the DNA is TGTGCCAGCAGCTTAGGACAGTTCATAGATACGCAGTATTTT. The rearrangement joins TRBV11-2 to TRBJ2-3; D is possibly TRBD1 (5 bases). The V end lost 1 base, the J end lost 5 bases, and 10 bases lay between the germline ends. CDR3 size: 14 residues. Germline V gives CDR1 SGHAT, CDR2 FQNNGV. The variable domain in full, completed from reference TRBV11-2 and TRBJ2-3, reads EAGVAQSPRYKIIEKRQSVAFWCNPISGHATLYWYQQILGQGPKLLIQFQNNGVVDDSQLPKDRFSAERLKGVDSTLKIQPAKLEDSAVYLCASSLGQFIDTQYFGPGTRLTVL.

This clonotype turned up a few times. The J gene is TRBJ2-7, the V gene TRBV20-1; 12 bases map to TRBD2. Germline V gene lookup returns CDR1 DFQATT and CDR2 SNEGSKA (reference sequence). CDR3 size: 15 residues. Trimming took 3 bases from V and 9 from J; bases not matched to a gene: 12. The CDR3 is CSASPGLAGPKGQYF. In DNA, the CDR3 is TGCAGTGCTAGTCCGGGACTAGCGGGTCCTAAAGGGCAGTACTTC.

This clonotype came up a few times. The chain joins TRBV20-1 to TRBJ2-3; 12 nucleotides line up with TRBD2. The V segment lost 4 bases and the J segment 4 bases; nucleotides outside the gene matches: 3. The CDR3 has 14 amino acids. Germline V gives CDR1 DFQATT, CDR2 SNEGSKA (reference sequence). The CDR3 sequence: CSATSGRAADTQYF. The DNA for the CDR3 is TGCAGTGCTACTAGCGGGAGGGCCGCAGATACGCAGTATTTT.

The J gene is TRBJ2-5, the V gene TRBV18; D is unresolved. The ends were cut back, 3 bases at V and 0 bases at J, with 11 bases in the middle. The CDR3 loop spans 15 amino acids. Germline-derived CDR1 and CDR2 are KGHSH and LQKENI. The CDR3 protein is CASSPFVGYQETQYF. CDR3 nucleotides: TGTGCCAGCTCACCCTTTGTGGGGTACCAAGAGACCCAGTACTTC.

This clonotype has ten or more counts. This chain links TRBV11-2 with TRBJ2-1; D gene uncertain. Trimming removed 4 bases from V and 4 bases from J, with 17 bases in between. Germline CDR1 and CDR2: SGHAT and FQNNGV. The CDR3 runs 16 residues. This CDR3 reads CASSSSTRAGYNEQFF. CDR3 in DNA: TGTGCCAGCAGCTCCTCCACCCGAGCTGGGTACAATGAGCAGTTCTTC.

This clonotype was seen a handful of times. V gene TRBV11-2 combines with J gene TRBJ2-5; D is undetermined. Germline V gene data show CDR1 as SGHAT and CDR2 as FQNNGV. The CDR3 loop spans 14 amino acids. V gave up 0 bases and J gave up 7 bases, with 12 bases separating them. CDR3 loop: CASSLEQTARTQYF. The CDR3 nucleotides read TGTGCCAGCAGCTTAGAACAGACGGCGAGGACCCAGTACTTC. The full variable domain, with the rest looked up from reference TRBV11-2 and TRBJ2-5, is EAGVAQSPRYKIIEKRQSVAFWCNPISGHATLYWYQQILGQGPKLLIQFQNNGVVDDSQLPKDRFSAERLKGVDSTLKIQPAKLEDSAVYLCASSLEQTARTQYFGPGTRLLVL.

The chain uses TRBV19 and TRBJ2-1, with D perhaps TRBD1 or TRBD2 (6 bases each). This CDR3 is 15 amino acids long. V was cut by 4 bases and J by 0 bases, with 10 bases left in between. Germline V lookup: CDR1 LNHDA, CDR2 SQIVND (reference sequence). The CDR3 spells CASSRGGNSYNEQFF. The CDR3 DNA sequence: TGTGCCAGTAGTAGAGGGGGGAACTCCTACAATGAGCAGTTCTTC.

This clonotype was detected only a few times. The chain recombines TRBV2 with TRBJ2-1; D is possibly TRBD1 (5 bases). CDR3 length: 11 residues. Trimming cost V 7 bases and J 5 bases, with 6 bases left between them. Germline-derived CDR1 and CDR2 are SNHLY and FYNNEI. CDR3 DNA: TGTGCCAGCAAAGGGGACAATGAGCAGTTCTTC. As protein: CASKGDNEQFF.

This clonotype came up a few times. The rearrangement uses TRBV14 and TRBJ2-3, with TRBD2 identical over 9 bases. Germline-derived CDR1 and CDR2 are SGHDN and FVKESK. There are 17 residues in the CDR3. With 1 base clipped from V and 6 bases from J, the junction kept 11 bases outside the gene matches. The CDR3 bases are TGTGCCAGCAGCCAAGGCTATCCTAGCGGGATTGGGGATACGCAGTATTTT. This gives the protein CASSQGYPSGIGDTQYF.